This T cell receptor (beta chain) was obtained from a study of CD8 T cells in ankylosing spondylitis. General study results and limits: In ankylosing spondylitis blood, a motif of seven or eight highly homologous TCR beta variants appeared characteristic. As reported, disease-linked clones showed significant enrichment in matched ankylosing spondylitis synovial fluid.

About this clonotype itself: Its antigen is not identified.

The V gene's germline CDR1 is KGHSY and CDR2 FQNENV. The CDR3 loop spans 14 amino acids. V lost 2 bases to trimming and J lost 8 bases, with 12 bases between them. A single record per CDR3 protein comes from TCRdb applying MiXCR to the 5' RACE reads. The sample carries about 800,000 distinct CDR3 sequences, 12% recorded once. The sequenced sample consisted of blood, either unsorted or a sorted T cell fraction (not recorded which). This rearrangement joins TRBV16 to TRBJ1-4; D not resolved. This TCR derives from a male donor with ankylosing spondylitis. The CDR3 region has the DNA TGTGCCAGCAGCCAAGGGCTCGACGGGGAAAAACTGTTTTTT. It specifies CASSQGLDGEKLFF.